Shown below are 32 T cell receptor beta chains from a single sample sequenced in a study of regulatory T cells in long-lasting Graves disease. Time point specified: newly diagnosed GD, antithyroid drugs for less than 3 months. PBMC RNA served as the TCR library source. HTBI primers from iRepertoire and Arm-PCR of CDR3 regions yielded the TCR beta libraries. TCRdb independently ran MiXCR on the multiplex PCR reads; one entry per CDR3 protein. Of approximately 310,000 distinct CDR3 sequences listed, 18% are singletons. The sample was peripheral blood mononuclear cells (PBMCs), taken at new diagnosis, from a patient treated with antithyroid drugs. Source of these receptors: a female donor with Graves disease.

This clonotype has ten or more counts. V usage is TRBV5-1 and J usage is TRBJ2-3; D is undetermined. V lost 3 bases and J 7 bases, leaving 12 bases between the germline ends. The CDR3 runs to 13 residues. Germline V gene sequence: CDR1 SGHRS, CDR2 YFSETQ. The CDR3: CASSSPPGYTQYF. The DNA of the CDR3 is TGCGCCAGCAGCTCACCACCCGGGTATACGCAGTATTTT.

This clonotype came up once. The junction departs from the called germline gene at one end, perhaps through a read error. The V call is TRBV5-5, the J call TRBJ2-3; TRBD1 matches 8 bases. CDR1 and CDR2 (germline): SGHKS, YYEKEE (reference sequence). CDR3 length: 16 residues. This CDR3 is CASSIRQGLVTDTQYF. CDR3 bases: TGTGCCAGCAGCATTCGACAGGGGTTAGTCACAGATACGCAATATTTT. The full variable domain, rest sourced from reference TRBV5-5 and TRBJ2-3, is DAGVTQSPTHLIKTRGQQVTLRCSPISGHKSVSWYQQVLGQGPQFIFQYYEKEERGRGNFPDRFSARQFPNYSSELNVNALLLGDSALYLCASSIRQGLVTDTQYFGPGTRLTVL.

Ten or more counts support this clonotype. The V and J genes are TRBV11-3 and TRBJ2-1; 10 positions agree with TRBD2. The ends lost 5 bases at V and 6 bases at J; junction bases unmatched: 7. This CDR3 has 15 amino acids. The germline V gene has CDR1 SGHNT and CDR2 YENEEA. The CDR3 reads CASSLQLAGVNEQFF. CDR3 coding DNA: TGTGCCAGCAGCCTGCAGCTAGCGGGAGTCAATGAGCAGTTCTTC.

This clonotype was observed many times. The CDR3: CAITSSVLAGEDNEQFF. The CDR3 DNA is TGTGCCATCACCTCATCAGTACTAGCGGGAGAGGACAATGAGCAGTTCTTC. The chain recombines TRBV10-3 with TRBJ2-1; 11 nucleotides align to TRBD2. The germline V gene has CDR1 ENHRY and CDR2 SYGVKD. With 7 bases clipped from V and 5 bases from J, the junction kept 13 bases outside the gene matches. The CDR3 extends over 17 amino acids.

This clonotype was observed at least ten times. The chain recombines TRBV4-2 with TRBJ1-1, with TRBD1 as a possible D gene (5 bases). Trimming left V 1 base short and J 3 bases short, with 18 bases between. The CDR3 spans 17 residues. Germline V CDR1 and CDR2: LGHNA, YNFKEQ. The chain's CDR3 is CASSQGLAGLNDTEAFF. The CDR3 DNA reads TGTGCCAGCAGCCAAGGTTTGGCAGGGCTTAATGACACTGAAGCTTTCTTT.

In its sample, this clonotype was seen many times. This chain joins TRBV10-3 and TRBJ1-1; tentative D call: TRBD1 (6 bases). Germline V CDR1 and CDR2: ENHRY, SYGVKD. The CDR3 covers 13 residues. Between the trimmed V and J ends, which lost 9 bases and 4 bases, there was a span of 15 bases. CDR3 residues: CAIQGTLSTEAFF. DNA for the CDR3: TGTGCCATTCAGGGGACCCTGAGCACTGAAGCTTTCTTT.

V and J are TRBV28 and TRBJ1-4; TRBD1 matches at 8 bases. Germline CDR1 and CDR2: MDHEN and SYDVKM. The CDR3 has 12 amino acids. V was clipped by 6 bases and J by 8 bases; unmatched bases: 2. CDR3 bases: TGTGCCAGCAGGGCAGGGGGCGAAAAACTGTTTTTT. As protein: CASRAGGEKLFF.

This clonotype was detected a few times. The rearrangement links TRBV24-1 to TRBJ1-4, with 7 positions matching TRBD1. The CDR3 is made up of 17 amino acids. Unmatched junction bases numbered 10, after V lost 3 bases and J lost 4 bases. Germline V gives CDR1 KGHDR, CDR2 SFDVKD. In DNA form, the CDR3 reads TGTGCCACCAGTGATCCGGGAGAGACAGGGCATAATGAAAAACTGTTTTTT. Encoded protein: CATSDPGETGHNEKLFF.

The chain employs TRBV20-1 and TRBJ2-5; TRBD1 is a possible D gene (6 bases). Trimming cost V 3 bases and J 5 bases, with 16 bases left between them. The CDR3 is 14 amino acids. The germline gives CDR1 DFQATT, CDR2 SNEGSKA (reference sequence). This chain's CDR3 is CSASKGELRETQYF. The CDR3, as DNA: TGCAGTGCTAGTAAGGGGGAGTTGCGGGAGACCCAGTACTTC.

This clonotype has a handful of counts. The CDR3 bases are TGTGCCAGCAGCTTAGAGTTAAGCGGGGACACCGGGGAGCTGTTTTTT. It translates to CASSLELSGDTGELFF. V usage is TRBV5-6 and J usage is TRBJ2-2; 7 nucleotides align to TRBD2. V was pared by 2 bases and J by 3 bases, with 7 bases of the junction left unmatched. The CDR3 covers 16 residues. CDR1 and CDR2 (germline): SGHDT, YYEEEE. The variable domain in full, completed from reference TRBV5-6 and TRBJ2-2, reads DAGVTQSPTHLIKTRGQQVTLRCSPKSGHDTVSWYQQALGQGPQFIFQYYEEEERQRGNFPDRFSGHQFPNYSSELNVNALLLGDSALYLCASSLELSGDTGELFFGEGSRLTVL.

This clonotype was counted at least ten times. V gene TRBV28 combines with J gene TRBJ2-5; tentatively, D is TRBD1 (6 bases). The CDR3 contains 13 residues. Trimming took 6 bases from V and 5 from J, leaving 13 bases between them. Germline V lookup: CDR1 MDHEN, CDR2 SYDVKM. CDR3: CASSWTAVETQYF. The DNA for the CDR3 is TGTGCCAGCAGCTGGACAGCGGTGGAGACCCAGTACTTC. The full variable domain, rest sourced from reference TRBV28 and TRBJ2-5, is DVKVTQSSRYLVKRTGEKVFLECVQDMDHENMFWYRQDPGLGLRLIYFSYDVKMKEKGDIPEGYSVSREKKERFSLILESASTNQTSMYLCASSWTAVETQYFGPGTRLLVL.

This clonotype was observed many times. This rearrangement joins TRBV11-2 to TRBJ2-7; 15 positions match TRBD2. Per germline, CDR1 SGHAT and CDR2 FQNNGV. The ends lost 5 bases at V and 8 bases at J; junction bases unmatched: 13. This CDR3 has 17 residues. CDR3 nucleotide sequence: TGTGCCAGCAGCCCGGCGGGACTAGCGGGAGGCCTCAGACAGCAGTACTTC. Amino acid sequence: CASSPAGLAGGLRQQYF.

This clonotype was detected ten times or more. The chain carries TRBV19 and TRBJ2-1, with D tentatively TRBD2 (5 bases). CDR3 length equals 17 residues. The germline V gene encodes CDR1 LNHDA and CDR2 SQIVND (reference sequence). The V gene lost 5 bases and the J gene lost 1 base, with 18 bases spanning the gap. In DNA, the CDR3 is TGTGCCAGTAGTTTCATTACTAGTAAAGTATCCTACAATGAGCAGTTCTTC. It yields the protein CASSFITSKVSYNEQFF.

The rearrangement links TRBV28 to TRBJ2-7; TRBD2 aligns across 12 bases. Per the germline V gene, CDR1 is MDHEN and CDR2 is SYDVKM. The junction had 13 bases not matched to a gene; V was cut back by 6 bases and J by 4 bases. The CDR3 totals 17 residues. This CDR3 reads CASRPSILAGGRYEQYF. In DNA form, the CDR3 reads TGTGCCAGCAGGCCATCGATACTAGCGGGAGGTCGTTACGAGCAGTACTTC.

As to this clonotype: With only one base between it and a far larger clone, this is likely a read error. The rearrangement joins TRBV2 to TRBJ2-7; TRBD1 matches 11 bases. The CDR3 extends over 15 amino acids. CDR1 and CDR2 (germline): SNHLY, FYNNEI. Germline trimming cut 7 bases from V and 7 bases from J; bases unmatched to any gene: 12. The CDR3 region has the DNA TGTGCCAGCACCGAAGGACAGGGGGCCGGGAATGAGCAGTACTTC. It yields the protein CASTEGQGAGNEQYF.

This clonotype was seen at least ten times. The J gene is TRBJ2-3, the V gene TRBV12-3 or TRBV12-4, with a possible D match to TRBD2 (5 bases). Trimming removed 3 bases at V and 5 bases at J, with 12 bases between. The CDR3 totals 14 residues. DNA of the CDR3: TGTGCCAGCAGTTTCGGGGTTCTGGGAGATACGCAGTATTTT. Translating it yields CASSFGVLGDTQYF.

This clonotype occurred many times. This chain connects TRBV12-3 or TRBV12-4 to TRBJ2-1, with a tentative D call TRBD1 (6 bases). CDR3 length: 15 amino acids. V was cut by 3 bases and J by 6 bases, with 15 bases left in between. The CDR3 nucleotides read TGTGCCAGCAGTTTCCAGGGGCGTCACATCAATGAGCAGTTCTTC. Its protein product is CASSFQGRHINEQFF.

Remarks on this clonotype: A far larger clone is off by one base, so a read error is likely. V usage is TRBV11-2 and J usage is TRBJ2-5; no firm D call. V gave up 1 base and J gave up 1 base, with 7 bases separating them. The CDR3 length is 14 residues. Germline values: CDR1 SGHAT, CDR2 FQNNGV. The CDR3 region is CASSLVLSQETQYF. The CDR3 DNA follows: TGTGCCAGCAGCTTAGTTCTCAGCCAAGAGACCCAGTACTTC. The variable domain in full, completed from reference TRBV11-2 and TRBJ2-5, reads EAGVAQSPRYKIIEKRQSVAFWCNPISGHATLYWYQQILGQGPKLLIQFQNNGVVDDSQLPKDRFSAERLKGVDSTLKIQPAKLEDSAVYLCASSLVLSQETQYFGPGTRLLVL.

This clonotype was recorded many times. The V and J genes are TRBV10-1 and TRBJ2-7, with D uncertain. The V end lost 6 bases, the J end lost 3 bases, and 12 bases lay between the germline ends. Germline CDR1 is WNHNN and CDR2 is SYGVQD (reference sequence). There are 13 residues in the CDR3. CDR3 in amino acids: CASSADPDYEQYF. The CDR3 DNA follows: TGCGCCAGCAGCGCCGACCCGGACTACGAGCAGTACTTC.

Turning to this clonotype: One base separates it from a far larger clone, so it is likely a read error. V gene TRBV28 combines with J gene TRBJ1-1; TRBD1 is a possible D gene (5 bases). The V and J ends lost 3 bases and 4 bases respectively, with 9 bases between them. Germline CDR1 and CDR2: MDHEN and SYDVKM. CDR3 length equals 13 residues. The CDR3 here is CASSLKGTTEAFF. The DNA for the CDR3 is TGTGCCAGCAGTTTGAAGGGGACCACTGAAGCTTTCTTT.

This clonotype occurred a few times. The rearrangement uses TRBV27 and TRBJ2-5; 12 nucleotides match TRBD2. V gave up 4 bases and J gave up 5 bases; unmatched junction bases: 20. CDR3 size: 20 residues. Germline V gene data show CDR1 as MNHEY and CDR2 as SMNVEV (reference sequence). The CDR3 nucleotides are TGTGCCAGCAGTTCAGGGACTAGCGGGCTCCCAAACCCCCAGTGGGAGACCCAGTACTTC. It specifies CASSSGTSGLPNPQWETQYF.

This clonotype has a count of ten or more. The V gene is TRBV5-1, the J gene TRBJ2-2; D uncertain. CDR1 is SGHRS, CDR2 YFSETQ, per germline. V was clipped by 0 bases and J by 0 bases, with 6 bases between them. The CDR3 loop spans 15 amino acids. The CDR3 is CASSLDGPNTGELFF. CDR3 nucleotides: TGCGCCAGCAGCTTGGACGGCCCGAACACCGGGGAGCTGTTTTTT.

Many counts were recorded for this clonotype. CDR3 sequence: CASSIVSRTGANEQFF. CDR3 DNA sequence: TGTGCCAGTAGTATAGTATCTAGGACAGGAGCCAATGAGCAGTTCTTC. The chain recombines TRBV19 with TRBJ2-1; TRBD1 aligns across 7 bases. With 1 base clipped from V and 6 bases from J, the junction kept 9 bases outside the gene matches. Germline V gene data show CDR1 as LNHDA and CDR2 as SQIVND (reference sequence). This CDR3 has 16 amino acids.

The table lists this clonotype with a few counts. V gene TRBV20-1 combines with J gene TRBJ2-3; 8 positions match TRBD2. Germline trimming cut 2 bases from V and 10 bases from J; bases unmatched to any gene: 14. CDR1 and CDR2 (germline): DFQATT, SNEGSKA (reference sequence). The CDR3 runs 15 residues. CDR3 sequence (DNA): TGCAGTGCTAGAACGGGGGGGCCCCGGGGGGGGGCGCAGTATTTT. The encoded protein is CSARTGGPRGGAQYF.

This clonotype was picked up many times. This chain uses TRBV30 with TRBJ2-2, with 7 bases lining up with TRBD2. Germline loops: CDR1 GTSNPN, CDR2 SVGIG (reference sequence). CDR3 length: 12 residues. V shed 4 bases, J shed 7 bases, and the junction held 3 bases outside the gene matches. The DNA of the CDR3 is TGTGCCTGGAACGGGGGGAGCGGGGAGCTGTTTTTT. Protein product: CAWNGGSGELFF.

This clonotype was detected many times. This chain joins TRBV18 and TRBJ2-1; D may be TRBD1 (6 bases). The CDR3 is made up of 14 amino acids. The germline V gene has CDR1 KGHSH and CDR2 LQKENI. Trimming removed 3 bases at V and 7 bases at J, with 13 bases between. CDR3 amino acids: CASSPRTDINEQFF. In nucleotides, the CDR3 is TGTGCCAGCTCACCTAGGACAGACATTAATGAGCAGTTCTTC.

This clonotype was recorded many times. This may be a read error, as it is one base from a much larger clone. The CDR3 DNA is TGTGCCAGCAGCTTAGTTTGGCCACTACAAGAGACCCAGTACTTC. It is translated as CASSLVWPLQETQYF. This chain connects TRBV11-2 to TRBJ2-5; D ambiguous. From germline, CDR1 is SGHAT and CDR2 FQNNGV. Trimming shortened V by 1 base and J by 2 bases, and 11 bases separated the two germline ends. This CDR3 is 15 amino acids long.

The V gene is TRBV6-1, the J gene TRBJ1-5; tentative D call: TRBD1 (6 bases). V shed 5 bases and J shed 4 bases, with 12 bases lying between them. The CDR3 is 14 amino acids. Germline CDR1 reads MNHNS; CDR2 reads SASEGT. Here the CDR3 reads CASSPYRENQPQHF. The DNA of the CDR3 is TGTGCCAGCAGTCCGTACAGGGAGAATCAGCCCCAGCATTTT.

This clonotype was counted ten times or more. The chain joins TRBV11-3 to TRBJ2-5; no clear D. V shed 0 bases and J shed 7 bases, with 3 bases lying between them. The CDR3 has 11 amino acids. CDR1 is SGHNT, CDR2 YENEEA, per germline. CDR3 region: CASSLEGTQYF. CDR3 nucleotide sequence: TGTGCCAGCAGCTTAGAGGGGACCCAGTACTTC.

This clonotype was observed a few times. The CDR3 region has the DNA TGTGCCAGCAGCTTGACGGGGTTAAGCTCCTACGAGCAGTACTTC. As protein: CASSLTGLSSYEQYF. The rearrangement uses TRBV5-8 and TRBJ2-7; D perhaps matches TRBD2 (5 bases). Germline V lookup: CDR1 SGHTS, CDR2 YDEGEE. The CDR3 is 15 residues long. Between the trimmed V and J ends, which lost 1 base and 0 bases, there was a span of 11 bases.

This clonotype was seen repeatedly, ten times or more. The genes are TRBV3-1 and TRBJ2-7, with a weak D call TRBD1 (5 bases). Germline CDR1 and CDR2: LGHDT and YNNKEL (reference sequence). V was shortened by 1 base and J by 2 bases, with 9 bases between the two germline ends. The CDR3 has 14 residues. Written as DNA, the CDR3 is TGTGCCAGCAGCCAAGCGGTCAGGGCCTACGAGCAGTACTTC. Its translation: CASSQAVRAYEQYF.

The chain has TRBV12-3 or TRBV12-4 and TRBJ2-7; D call uncertain. The CDR3 is 15 residues long. V lost 0 bases to trimming and J lost 4 bases, with 13 bases between them. The CDR3 reads CASSLALGLRYEQYF. DNA of the CDR3: TGTGCCAGCAGTTTAGCCCTAGGTCTCAGATACGAGCAGTACTTC.